These 22 T cell receptor beta chains share one sample of origin, sequenced in a study of CD8+CD57+ T cells in acquired aplastic anemia. Profiling that covered TCR beta VDJ and CDR3 relied on genomic DNA as its template. TCRdb used MiXCR to reprocess the reads, holding one entry per CDR3 protein. Altogether under 200,000 distinct CDR3 sequences are present, 55% to 70% being singletons, with the ten largest covering over 40%. Input material: sorted CD4+, CD8+, or CD8+CD57+ T cells (not recorded which) from PBMCs. The receptors here all came from a human donor in good health.

This clonotype has ten or more counts. V is TRBV12-5 and J is TRBJ2-6; no reliable D call. The V gene lost 6 bases and the J gene lost 4 bases, with 4 bases spanning the gap. The CDR3 loop spans 12 amino acids. Germline V CDR1 and CDR2: LGHNT, FRNRAP. The CDR3 spells CASGGGANVLTF. DNA of the CDR3: TGTGCTAGTGGAGGGGGGGCCAACGTCCTGACTTTC. The complete variable domain, with remaining parts taken from reference TRBV12-5 and TRBJ2-6, reads DARVTQTPRHKVTEMGQEVTMRCQPILGHNTVFWYRQTMMQGLELLAYFRNRAPLDDSGMPKDRFSAEMPDATLATLKIQPSEPRDSAVYFCASGGGANVLTFGAGSRLTVL.

The chain joins TRBV20-1 to TRBJ2-7; TRBD2 matches at 11 bases. Per the germline V gene, CDR1 is DFQATT and CDR2 is SNEGSKA (reference sequence). The trim removed 0 bases at V and 5 bases at J, leaving 3 bases unmatched. CDR3 length equals 14 residues. The CDR3 DNA sequence: TGCAGTGCTAGAGATGGACTAGCGGGTGACGAGCAGTACTTC. It yields the protein CSARDGLAGDEQYF.

The CDR3 reads CAISLILAGGPSEQYF. The CDR3 nucleotides read TGTGCCATCAGCCTGATTCTAGCGGGAGGCCCAAGCGAGCAGTACTTC. The chain is built from TRBV10-3 and TRBJ2-7, with 11 bases matching TRBD2. The length of the CDR3 is 16 residues. Germline V CDR1 and CDR2: ENHRY, SYGVKD. V shed 6 bases and J 6 bases; nucleotides not matched to a gene: 13.

This clonotype was seen a handful of times. J is TRBJ2-2 and V is TRBV5-1, with D maybe TRBD2 (6 bases). The CDR3 consists of 15 residues. The V and J ends lost 4 bases and 5 bases respectively, with 15 bases between them. CDR1 is SGHRS, CDR2 YFSETQ, per germline. CDR3 sequence reads: CASSGGTFETGELFF. The CDR3 DNA follows: TGCGCCAGCAGCGGGGGGACTTTTGAAACCGGGGAGCTGTTTTTT.

This clonotype was observed a single time. An end of the junction differs from the germline gene, which may be a read error. The chain joins TRBV10-3 to TRBJ2-6; 12 nucleotides agree with TRBD1. This CDR3 region has 17 residues. The germline V gene has CDR1 ENHRY and CDR2 SYGVKD. CDR3 residues: CASSPGQGATGANVLTF. DNA for the CDR3: TGTGCCAGCAGTCCGGGACAGGGGGCTACTGGGGCCAACGTCCTGACTTTC.

This clonotype was observed a few times. This chain joins TRBV20-1 and TRBJ2-5, with 7 bases lining up with TRBD1. The germline V gene has CDR1 DFQATT and CDR2 SNEGSKA (reference sequence). This CDR3 is built from 12 residues. CDR3 loop: CSADRVQETQYF. The CDR3 nucleotides are TGCAGCGCCGACAGGGTCCAAGAGACCCAGTACTTC.

J is TRBJ1-1 and V is TRBV19, with TRBD1 matching 12 bases. The V gene end was trimmed by 3 bases and the J gene end by 5 bases; junction bases not matched to a gene: 10. There are 17 residues in the CDR3. The V gene's germline CDR1 is LNHDA and CDR2 SQIVND (reference sequence). This CDR3 reads CASSIRGGTGGKTEAFF. As DNA, the CDR3 is TGTGCCAGTAGTATTCGAGGTGGGACAGGGGGCAAGACTGAAGCTTTCTTT.

The chain carries TRBV10-1 and TRBJ1-5; D gene uncertain. Germline V gene lookup returns CDR1 WNHNN and CDR2 SYGVQD (reference sequence). V was trimmed by 8 bases and J by 7 bases, leaving 12 bases between them. There are 12 residues in the CDR3. This CDR3 is CASAGTRQPQHF. The CDR3 DNA reads TGCGCCAGCGCAGGAACGCGACAGCCCCAGCATTTT.

This clonotype was observed at least ten times. The chain has TRBV7-9 and TRBJ2-1; 11 bases match TRBD1. V gave up 4 bases and J gave up 6 bases; unmatched junction bases: 5. The CDR3 is made up of 15 amino acids. Germline V gives CDR1 SEHNR, CDR2 FQNEAQ (reference sequence). The CDR3 bases are TGTGCCAGCAGCTCCTCGGGACAGGGGGGCAATGAGCAGTTCTTC. Encoded protein: CASSSSGQGGNEQFF.

The rearrangement uses TRBV7-8 and TRBJ1-1; unclear D gene. From germline, CDR1 is SGHVS and CDR2 FQNEAQ. V was pared by 1 base and J by 0 bases, with 6 bases between. The CDR3 is 14 residues long. In DNA form, the CDR3 reads TGTGCCAGCAGCTTAGAGTCCGTGAACACTGAAGCTTTCTTT. Its protein is CASSLESVNTEAFF.

The chain combines TRBV20-1 with TRBJ2-1, with 12 bases aligning to TRBD2. Germline CDR1 and CDR2: DFQATT and SNEGSKA (reference sequence). The CDR3 sequence is 12 residues long. Trimming removed 3 bases from V and 14 bases from J; junction bases left unmatched: 5. In nucleotides, the CDR3 is TGCAGTGCTAGGGCTAGCGGGGGGGGGGAGTTCTTC. Residues: CSARASGGGEFF.

The chain has TRBV2 and TRBJ1-2; D is perhaps TRBD1 (5 bases). V lost 6 bases and J 2 bases, leaving 16 bases between the germline ends. This CDR3 has 15 residues. Per the germline V gene, CDR1 is SNHLY and CDR2 is FYNNEI. The CDR3 coding sequence is TGTGCCAGCAGCAACGCCAGACAGATAAACTATGGCTACACCTTC. This translates into CASSNARQINYGYTF.

This chain connects TRBV28 to TRBJ2-1; maybe TRBD2 (6 bases). The V and J ends lost 2 bases and 6 bases respectively, with 20 bases between them. CDR3 length: 17 residues. Germline CDR1 MDHEN, CDR2 SYDVKM. The CDR3 region is CASSLVGGTGAFNEQFF. The CDR3 DNA sequence: TGTGCCAGCAGTTTAGTAGGAGGGACGGGAGCTTTCAATGAGCAGTTCTTC. The variable domain in full, with the rest retrieved from reference TRBV28 and TRBJ2-1, is DVKVTQSSRYLVKRTGEKVFLECVQDMDHENMFWYRQDPGLGLRLIYFSYDVKMKEKGDIPEGYSVSREKKERFSLILESASTNQTSMYLCASSLVGGTGAFNEQFFGPGTRLTVL.

The V gene is TRBV29-1, the J gene TRBJ1-2; D gene unclear. Trimming shortened V by 4 bases and J by 8 bases, and 11 bases separated the two germline ends. The CDR3 sequence is 11 residues long. The germline CDR1 and CDR2 sequences are SQVTM and ANQGSEA. The CDR3 here is CSVGSRNGYTF. The CDR3, as DNA: TGCAGCGTTGGGTCCCGAAACGGCTACACCTTC.

The chain uses TRBV5-1 and TRBJ2-1, with D unresolved. This CDR3 has 16 amino acids. Germline CDR1 is SGHRS and CDR2 is YFSETQ. V gave up 4 bases and J gave up 4 bases, with 18 bases separating them. CDR3 coding DNA: TGCGCCAGCAGCCCCGCCGTGGGTACCCAGTACAATGAGCAGTTCTTC. Amino acid sequence: CASSPAVGTQYNEQFF.

The chain recombines TRBV9 with TRBJ1-6; 10 bases match TRBD1. V gave up 4 bases and J gave up 8 bases; unmatched junction bases: 6. Germline assignment: CDR1 SGDLS and CDR2 YYNGEE. This CDR3 contains 15 residues. CDR3 DNA sequence: TGTGCCAGCAGCCAAGACAGGGGGCAGGATTCACCCCTCCACTTT. Translation: CASSQDRGQDSPLHF.

The chain is built from TRBV6-5 and TRBJ1-5; TRBD1 matches 10 bases. Per the germline V gene, CDR1 is MNHEY and CDR2 is SVGAGI. Unmatched junction bases numbered 10, after V lost 6 bases and J lost 2 bases. CDR3 length equals 17 residues. This CDR3 is CASSRFGQGGRNQPQHF. In DNA, the CDR3 is TGTGCCAGCAGCCGCTTTGGACAGGGGGGCCGCAATCAGCCCCAGCATTTT.

This sequence joins TRBV2 and TRBJ1-6; maybe TRBD1 (5 bases). In germline, CDR1 is SNHLY, CDR2 FYNNEI. V lost 7 bases to trimming and J lost 9 bases, with 22 bases between them. This CDR3 is built from 16 residues. CDR3 residues: CASTEPPPHTGSPLHF. The DNA of the CDR3 is TGTGCCAGCACCGAGCCCCCCCCACATACAGGTTCACCCCTCCACTTT.

This clonotype was observed a handful of times. The CDR3 sequence: CASSGTGDATYEQYF. The CDR3 nucleotides are TGTGCCAGCAGTGGGACAGGGGACGCCACCTACGAGCAGTACTTC. This chain links TRBV6-1 with TRBJ2-7; 9 positions agree with TRBD1. Germline lookup yields CDR1 MNHNS and CDR2 SASEGT. V shed 4 bases and J 2 bases; nucleotides not matched to a gene: 6. The CDR3 consists of 15 residues.

The rearrangement links TRBV9 to TRBJ2-4, with D tentatively TRBD2 (6 bases). Trimming took off 7 bases at V and 5 bases at J, with 13 bases between the two ends. The CDR3 extends over 13 amino acids. Germline loops: CDR1 SGDLS, CDR2 YYNGEE. CDR3 DNA: TGTGCCAGCTGGGGGGAAAGTGAAAACATTCAGTACTTC. It specifies CASWGESENIQYF. The complete variable domain, with remaining parts taken from reference TRBV9 and TRBJ2-4, reads DSGVTQTPKHLITATGQRVTLRCSPRSGDLSVYWYQQSLDQGLQFLIQYYNGEERAKGNILERFSAQQFPDLHSELNLSSLELGDSALYFCASWGESENIQYFGAGTRLSVL.

This sequence joins TRBV25-1 and TRBJ2-7, with D unresolved. The V and J ends lost 5 bases and 7 bases respectively, with 15 bases between them. From germline, CDR1 is MGHDK and CDR2 SYGVNS. The CDR3 loop spans 13 amino acids. In DNA, the CDR3 is TGTGCCAGCAGTTTCCGGGCTTTGGGGGAGCAGTACTTC. Its protein product is CASSFRALGEQYF.

This clonotype was counted ten times or more. The CDR3 loop is CASSIGGIGLGNEQFF. The CDR3 DNA reads TGTGCCAGTAGTATAGGAGGGATAGGGTTAGGGAATGAGCAGTTCTTC. The V gene is TRBV19, the J gene TRBJ2-1, with D perhaps matching TRBD2 (5 bases). The CDR3 covers 16 residues. The V end lost 1 base, the J end lost 7 bases, and 17 bases lay between the germline ends. Germline CDR1 reads LNHDA; CDR2 reads SQIVND (reference sequence).